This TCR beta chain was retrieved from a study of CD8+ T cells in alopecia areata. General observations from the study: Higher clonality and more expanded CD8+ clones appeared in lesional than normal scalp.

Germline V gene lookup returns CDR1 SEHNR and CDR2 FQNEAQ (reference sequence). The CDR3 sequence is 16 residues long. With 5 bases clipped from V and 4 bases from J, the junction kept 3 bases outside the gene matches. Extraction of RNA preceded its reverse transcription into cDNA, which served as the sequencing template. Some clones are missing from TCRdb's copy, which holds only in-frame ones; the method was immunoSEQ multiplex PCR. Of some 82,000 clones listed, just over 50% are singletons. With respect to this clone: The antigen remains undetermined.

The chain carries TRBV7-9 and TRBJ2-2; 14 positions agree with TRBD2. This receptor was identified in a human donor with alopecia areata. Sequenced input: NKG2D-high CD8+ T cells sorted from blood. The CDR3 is CASSTGLAGATGELFF. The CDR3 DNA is TGTGCCAGCAGCACGGGACTAGCGGGAGCCACCGGGGAGCTGTTTTTT.